A selection of T cell receptor beta chains follows, all from one sample in a study of cytomegalovirus exposure and HLA in healthy donors. Using immunoSEQ multiplex PCR, the repertoire was profiled, and TCRdb retains in-frame clones only, with some absent. The data contain 180,000 or so clones, about 9% of them singletons. What was sequenced was PBMCs. The receptors originated from a woman in her twenties or thirties in good health and CMV-seropositive. CDR3s include the opening cysteine and the closing phenylalanine or tryptophan. D genes are given only for firm matches. Not all rows give a size; the values are once, few, many and, for expanded clones, a class.

TRBD1 TRBJ1-1 TRBV7-9 few TGTGCCAGCAGCTTAGGGGGGACAGGGAAGGGTGGGAACACTGAAGCTTTCTTT CASSLGGTGKGGNTEAFF
- TRBJ2-4 TRBV7-9 once TGTGCCAGCAGCCCCACAGGGTATTTCGGCAAAAACATTCAGTACTTC CASSPTGYFGKNIQYF
TRBD1 TRBJ1-5 TRBV10-3 - TGTGCCATCAGTGAGTCGACAGGGGCTCAGCCCCAGCATTTT CAISESTGAQPQHF
- TRBJ1-4 TRBV21-1 few TGTGCCCAGGGACTCTTCTTTAATGAAAAACTGTTTTTT CAQGLFFNEKLFF
TRBD1 TRBJ2-7 TRBV6-1 few TGTGCCAGCAACCCAAGGATTCGGGACAGCTACGAGCAGTACTTC CASNPRIRDSYEQYF
- TRBJ2-1 TRBV6-6 few TGTGCCAGCAGTCCCGGGAGCGGAACCTACAATGAGCAGTTCTTC CASSPGSGTYNEQFF
TRBD1 TRBJ2-7 TRBV18 - TGTGCCAGCTCACCACGGGACAGGTCTCGTGAGCAGTACTTC CASSPRDRSREQYF
- TRBJ2-2 TRBV7-3 few TGTGCCAGCAGCTTAACGCGAGCGGGCGACGGGGAGCTGTTTTTT CASSLTRAGDGELFF
- TRBJ2-2 TRBV21-1 few TGTGCCAGCAGCAAACTAGTTCCCACCGGGGAGCTGTTTTTT CASSKLVPTGELFF
TRBD1 TRBJ1-2 TRBV7-9 - TGTGCCAGCAGCTTAGTAGGGGGACAGGAGGCTAACTATGGCTACACCTTC CASSLVGGQEANYGYTF
- TRBJ2-1 TRBV29-1 - TGCAGCGTGGACTTTCCTCGGGACTCCAATGAGCAGTTCTTC CSVDFPRDSNEQFF
- TRBJ1-5 TRBV10-3 few TGTGCCATCAGGGCCACAGATAGCAATCAGCCCCAGCATTTT CAIRATDSNQPQHF
TRBD2 TRBJ2-1 TRBV15 - TGTGCCACCAGCAGGGGGGCTGGGCGGGAGGGTCTTAATGAGCAGTTCTTC CATSRGAGREGLNEQFF
- TRBJ1-1 TRBV5-8 - TGTGCCAGCAGCTTCCAACTTTGGAACACTGAAGCTTTCTTT CASSFQLWNTEAFF
TRBD1 TRBJ1-4 TRBV4-1 few TGCGCCAGCAGCCGGACAGGAGCGGATGAAAAACTGTTTTTT CASSRTGADEKLFF
TRBD1 TRBJ2-5 TRBV7-8 few TGTGCCAGCCTGGACAGGGGGTGGGGGGAGACCCAGTACTTC CASLDRGWGETQYF
TRBD1 TRBJ2-1 TRBV5-4 - TGTGCCAGCAGCTCCCGACAGGGTGAGCAGTTCTTC CASSSRQGEQFF
TRBD1 TRBJ2-1 TRBV29-1 few TGCAGCGCTTTTACAGGGGCCTCCTACAATGAGCAGTTCTTC CSAFTGASYNEQFF
- TRBJ2-3 TRBV5-6 few TGTGCCAGCAAGTTAGGGGCGGATACGCAGTATTTT CASKLGADTQYF
- TRBJ2-3 TRBV4-1 few TGCGCCAGCAGCCAAGTCGGGCGGGCCAGCACAGATACGCAGTATTTT CASSQVGRASTDTQYF
TRBD1 TRBJ2-1 TRBV5-4 - TGTGCCAGCAGCAAGGGACAGCCTTACAATGAGCAGTTCTTC CASSKGQPYNEQFF
TRBD1 TRBJ2-3 TRBV5-4 - TGTGCCGCAGGAACAGGGGGCTTCACAGATACGCAGTATTTT CAAGTGGFTDTQYF
- TRBJ2-3 TRBV11-2 few TGTGCCAGCAGCTTTTTTCAAGCGGGCACTAGCACAGATACGCAGTATTTT CASSFFQAGTSTDTQYF
- TRBJ1-5 TRBV19 - TGTGCCAGCTGTCTAATATCAGGGTACCATAGCAATCAGCCCCAGCATTTT CASCLISGYHSNQPQHF
TRBD1 TRBJ1-1 TRBV2 few TGTGCCAGCAGAACAGGGGGCGGGACTCCGAACACTGAAGCTTTCTTT CASRTGGGTPNTEAFF
- TRBJ2-1 TRBV14 - TGTGCCAGCAGCCAAAAGGGCAGGGATGAGCAGTTCTTC CASSQKGRDEQFF
TRBD1 TRBJ2-3 TRBV27 once TGTGCCAGCAGTTTAGACAGGGGGGTAGAGGGTACGCAGTATTTT CASSLDRGVEGTQYF
- TRBJ2-2 TRBV10-2 - TGCGCCAGCAGTGTCGACTCCTTCACCGGGGAGCTGTTTTTT CASSVDSFTGELFF
- TRBJ1-1 TRBV18 - TGTGCCAGCGACCCCAGGGGAGGGTTGAAGTCTGAAGCTTTCTTT CASDPRGGLKSEAFF
- TRBJ1-3 TRBV27 - TGTGCCAGCAGTTCCCCCGCTGGAAACACCATATATTTT CASSSPAGNTIYF
- TRBJ1-5 TRBV9 few TGTGCCAGCAGCCCTACGGGGATTAGCAATCAGCCCCAGCATTTT CASSPTGISNQPQHF
TRBD2 TRBJ2-3 TRBV10-3 - TGTGCCATCAGTGAAGGGCTAGCGGGTCTCACAGATACGCAGTATTTT CAISEGLAGLTDTQYF
TRBD2 TRBJ2-5 TRBV2 - TGTGCCAGCACACTAGCGGGAGAGACCCAGTACTTC CASTLAGETQYF
TRBD1 TRBJ1-3 TRBV30 few TGTGCCTGGAACCGACAGGGTTTCGGAAACACCATATATTTT CAWNRQGFGNTIYF
TRBD1 TRBJ2-1 TRBV5-1 - TGCGCCAGCAGCTTGGAGGGACAGGGCTACAATGAGCAGTTCTTC CASSLEGQGYNEQFF
TRBD2 TRBJ2-5 TRBV9 few TGTGCCAGCAGCGTTTTAGCGGGTCGAATCCAAGAGACCCAGTACTTC CASSVLAGRIQETQYF
TRBD2 TRBJ2-3 TRBV7-9 - TGTGCCAGCAGCACCCGGACTAGCAGGTTCACAGATACGCAGTATTTT CASSTRTSRFTDTQYF
- TRBJ2-5 TRBV6-6 few TGTGCCACCCAGGTTCAAGAGACCCAGTACTTC CATQVQETQYF
- TRBJ2-1 TRBV12-5 few TGTGCTAGTGGTGCGATAGCGAGCTCCTACAATGAGCAGTTCTTC CASGAIASSYNEQFF
- TRBJ1-2 TRBV6-1 few TGTGCCAGCAGTGAAGCGGTAATTCGAACAACCTATGGCTACACCTTC CASSEAVIRTTYGYTF
- TRBJ2-1 TRBV4-1 few TGCGCCAGCAGCCCCCGGGACTTGAACAATGAGCAGTTCTTC CASSPRDLNNEQFF
TRBD2 TRBJ2-7 TRBV7-9 - TGTGCCAGCAGCACGACTAGCGGTCCTTCTTACGAGCAGTACTTC CASSTTSGPSYEQYF
- TRBJ1-5 TRBV10-2 few TGCGCCAGCACAGGGGATCTATCCAATCAGCCCCAGCATTTT CASTGDLSNQPQHF
- TRBJ2-7 TRBV27 few TGTGCCAGCAGTTTATCCCCCGAACCGCAGGTTTACGAGCAGTACTTC CASSLSPEPQVYEQYF
TRBD2 TRBJ2-7 TRBV6-6 - TGTGCCAGCAGTTCTCGACTAGCGGGAGGACGTTTCGAGCAGTACTTC CASSSRLAGGRFEQYF
- TRBJ1-2 TRBV7-9 - TGTGCCAGCAGCTTAGTATTGGCCCCTAACTATGGCTACACCTTC CASSLVLAPNYGYTF